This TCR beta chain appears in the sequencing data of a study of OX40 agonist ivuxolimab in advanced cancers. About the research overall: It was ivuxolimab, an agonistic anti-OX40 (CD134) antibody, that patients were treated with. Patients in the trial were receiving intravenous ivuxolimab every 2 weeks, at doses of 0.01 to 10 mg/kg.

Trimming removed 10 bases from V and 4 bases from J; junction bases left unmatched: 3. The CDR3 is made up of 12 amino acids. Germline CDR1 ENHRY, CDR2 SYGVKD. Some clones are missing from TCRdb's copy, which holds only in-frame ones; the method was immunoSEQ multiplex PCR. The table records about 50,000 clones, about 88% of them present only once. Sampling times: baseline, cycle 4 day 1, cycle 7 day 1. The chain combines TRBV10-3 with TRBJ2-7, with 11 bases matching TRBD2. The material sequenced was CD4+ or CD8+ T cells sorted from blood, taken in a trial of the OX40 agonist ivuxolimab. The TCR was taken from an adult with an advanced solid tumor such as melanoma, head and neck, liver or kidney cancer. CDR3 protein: CATGTSGYEQYF. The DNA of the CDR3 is TGTGCCACCGGGACTAGCGGATACGAGCAGTACTTC.